This T cell receptor (beta chain) is from a study of T cell responses to AZD1222 COVID-19 vaccine. Study background: Some second doses came at about 4 weeks and others at about 12 weeks; these were pooled. The study's findings and limits: After the peak T cell response, and only then, were repertoires sampled. The donors showed a predominance of white British ancestry and of females, with possible underestimation of clonal diversity.

Note on this clone: Its antigen is not known. At one boundary the junction diverges from the germline segment, which might be a read error.

Per germline, CDR1 SGHRS and CDR2 YFSETQ. CDR3 length equals 15 residues. This table comes from immunoSEQ multiplex PCR, and its TCRdb copy is limited to in-frame clones, with some not included. The repertoire holds approximately 130,000 clones, just over 90% seen once, with approximately 7.9% in the top ten. The clonotype originates from an adult in good health. Sequencing used peripheral blood, obtained on day 0 of AZD1222 vaccination. The genes are TRBV5-1 and TRBJ2-1; 9 bases are a match to TRBD1. The DNA for the CDR3 is TGCGCCAGCAGCGAAGGGACAGGGCAGTACAGTGAGCAGTTCTTC. Its translation: CASSEGTGQYSEQFF.